The 22 T cell receptor beta chains given below trace back to one sample, sequenced in a study of cytomegalovirus exposure and HLA in healthy donors. Vbeta (60) and Jbeta (13) primers were used in the PCR. Profiling relied on immunoSEQ multiplex PCR, and the TCRdb table lists in-frame clones only, not all of them. The table lists some 150,000 clones, around 64% of them singletons. The specimen sequenced was PBMCs. These receptors were obtained from a woman aged 30 to 39 in good health and CMV-seronegative.

This sequence joins TRBV27 and TRBJ2-1; no firm D call. V lost 2 bases and J lost 3, with 8 bases in between. From germline, CDR1 is MNHEY and CDR2 SMNVEV (reference sequence). CDR3 length: 14 residues. DNA for the CDR3: TGTGCCAGCAGTTTAAACGCAGACTACAATGAGCAGTTCTTC. It yields the protein CASSLNADYNEQFF.

The chain links TRBV5-1 to TRBJ1-3; D is possibly TRBD1 (6 bases). The CDR3 has 15 residues. Germline CDR1 is SGHRS and CDR2 is YFSETQ. Trimming stripped 5 bases from V and 2 bases from J, with 14 bases between. The CDR3 protein is CASRDPTGPGNTIYF. CDR3 DNA sequence: TGCGCCAGCAGGGACCCGACAGGCCCTGGAAACACCATATATTTT.

This clone has a handful of counts. The rearrangement links TRBV4-2 to TRBJ2-7, with 7 positions matching TRBD2. V shed 4 bases and J 4 bases; nucleotides not matched to a gene: 19. Germline lookup yields CDR1 LGHNA and CDR2 YNFKEQ. This CDR3 is built from 18 residues. CDR3 sequence reads: CASSPQALGGVGGYEQYF. CDR3 nucleotide sequence: TGTGCCAGCAGCCCCCAAGCATTGGGGGGGGTGGGGGGGTACGAGCAGTACTTC.

As concerns this clone: Sequence at one end of the junction differs from germline and may be a read error. The chain's CDR3 is CASSITTGVDTGELFF. DNA for the CDR3: TGTGCTAGCAGCATAACGACAGGGGTCGACACCGGGGAGCTGTTTTTT. This sequence joins TRBV7-7 and TRBJ2-2, with TRBD1 identical over 8 bases. The germline V gene has CDR1 SSHAT and CDR2 FNYEAQ (reference sequence). The CDR3 totals 16 residues.

V is TRBV5-4 and J is TRBJ1-2; D gene ambiguous. CDR1 is SGHNT, CDR2 YYREEE, per germline (reference sequence). The CDR3 runs 12 residues. V was shortened by 4 bases and J by 5 bases, with 9 bases between the two germline ends. In nucleotides, the CDR3 is TGTGCCAGCAGCGCCGGAGGATATGGCTACACCTTC. Its translation is CASSAGGYGYTF.

In its sample, this clone was seen a few times. The V and J genes are TRBV27 and TRBJ1-5; perhaps TRBD1 as D (6 bases). The V gene lost 10 bases and the J gene lost 0 bases, with 10 bases spanning the gap. This CDR3 comprises 13 residues. CDR1 MNHEY and CDR2 SMNVEV come from the germline V gene (reference sequence). The CDR3 DNA sequence: TGTGCCAATCTAGGGGGTAGCAATCAGCCCCAGCATTTT. Its translation is CANLGGSNQPQHF.

This clone showed up just a few times. The chain combines TRBV7-6 with TRBJ2-7; 11 bases match TRBD1. V lost 1 base and J lost 2; bases outside the gene matches: 7. The CDR3 totals 17 residues. The germline gives CDR1 SGHVS, CDR2 FNYEAQ. The CDR3 is CASSLGTGGTFAYEQYF. CDR3 sequence (DNA): TGTGCCAGCAGCTTAGGGACAGGGGGCACCTTCGCCTACGAGCAGTACTTC. Variable domain in full (rest from reference TRBV7-6 and TRBJ2-7): GAGVSQSPRYKVTKRGQDVALRCDPISGHVSLYWYRQALGQGPEFLTYFNYEAQQDKSGLPNDRFSAERPEGSISTLTIQRTEQRDSAMYRCASSLGTGGTFAYEQYFGPGTRLTVT.

The chain joins TRBV11-2 to TRBJ2-7; D is undetermined. This CDR3 region has 17 residues. The V gene's germline CDR1 is SGHAT and CDR2 FQNNGV. Between the trimmed V and J ends, which lost 7 bases and 3 bases, there was a span of 25 bases. In DNA form, the CDR3 reads TGTGCCAGCACCCCCCTCTATTCGGGTCGAAACCACTACGAGCAGTACTTC. Protein product: CASTPLYSGRNHYEQYF.

The CDR3: CASSLAPGEGQETQYF. The CDR3 coding sequence is TGCGCCAGCAGCTTGGCCCCCGGCGAGGGCCAAGAGACCCAGTACTTC. The genes are TRBV5-1 and TRBJ2-5; possible D gene TRBD2, 5 bases. The CDR3 runs 16 residues. CDR1 and CDR2 (germline): SGHRS, YFSETQ. V lost 0 bases and J 1 base, leaving 13 bases between the germline ends.

This clone was seen more than once but under ten times. The gene calls are TRBV28 and TRBJ1-1, with 7 nucleotides matching TRBD1. CDR3 length equals 14 residues. In germline, CDR1 is MDHEN, CDR2 SYDVKM. V shed 4 bases and J 1 base; nucleotides not matched to a gene: 3. The CDR3 DNA reads TGTGCCAGCAGTTCGGGACAGAAGAACACTGAAGCTTTCTTT. Translated: CASSSGQKNTEAFF.

V usage is TRBV7-6 and J usage is TRBJ2-1; possibly TRBD2 for D (5 bases). V shed 0 bases and J shed 2 bases, with 8 bases lying between them. The CDR3 length is 15 residues. Germline V gives CDR1 SGHVS, CDR2 FNYEAQ. The CDR3 DNA follows: TGTGCCAGCAGCTTAGCTAGCGCAGCCTACAATGAGCAGTTCTTC. This codes for CASSLASAAYNEQFF.

V and J are TRBV6-6 and TRBJ1-6, with 9 bases fitting TRBD1. Germline CDR1 MNHNY, CDR2 SVGAGI (reference sequence). V lost 5 bases and J lost 10; bases outside the gene matches: 12. CDR3 size: 16 residues. CDR3 sequence (DNA): TGTGCCAGCAGTCTTCTTCCACAGGGGGCGGCGTCACCCCTCCACTTT. Its translation: CASSLLPQGAASPLHF.

The V and J genes are TRBV25-1 and TRBJ1-4, with D hard to call. The V gene's germline CDR1 is MGHDK and CDR2 SYGVNS. The CDR3 runs 14 residues. The germline V and J ends were trimmed by 1 base and 8 bases, with 11 bases remaining between them. Here the CDR3 DNA reads TGTGCCAGCAGTGAATTTGAGGCCGGGGAAAAACTGTTTTTT. Amino acids: CASSEFEAGEKLFF.

The gene calls are TRBV7-9 and TRBJ2-5; a weak D match, TRBD2 (6 bases). There are 15 residues in the CDR3. The V and J ends lost 3 bases and 5 bases respectively, with 16 bases between them. CDR1 is SEHNR, CDR2 FQNEAQ, per germline (reference sequence). The CDR3 reads CASSLVGRGRETQYF. DNA for the CDR3: TGTGCCAGCAGCTTGGTTGGGCGGGGCCGGGAGACCCAGTACTTC.

This clone showed up just a few times. This rearrangement joins TRBV5-1 to TRBJ2-5, with TRBD2 identical over 12 bases. The J call may be wrong; the DNA end is better matched by TRBJ2-7. The CDR3 covers 15 residues. In germline, CDR1 is SGHRS, CDR2 YFSETQ. For the CDR3, the DNA is TGCGCCAGCAGACTAGCGGGAGGCCAAATCTACGAGCAGTACTTC. It codes for CASRLAGGQIYEQYF.

This clone was seen a few times. The chain is built from TRBV7-9 and TRBJ2-7; possible D gene TRBD2, 5 bases. V was pared by 3 bases and J by 6 bases, with 9 bases between. The length of the CDR3 is 12 residues. Germline V gives CDR1 SEHNR, CDR2 FQNEAQ (reference sequence). CDR3 coding DNA: TGTGCCAGCAGCTTCGGGGTCCCCGAGCAGTACTTC. Its translation: CASSFGVPEQYF.

The rearrangement uses TRBV18 and TRBJ1-4; D perhaps matches TRBD1 (5 bases). Germline CDR1 and CDR2: KGHSH and LQKENI. CDR3 length: 15 amino acids. V lost 0 bases and J lost 8, with 13 bases in between. CDR3 residues: CASSPPTVRGEKLFF. DNA of the CDR3: TGTGCCAGCTCACCACCTACCGTAAGGGGAGAAAAACTGTTTTTT.

The table lists this clone with a few counts. The chain couples TRBV11-2 to TRBJ2-1, with D tentatively TRBD1 (5 bases). V dropped 0 bases and J dropped 10 bases, with 13 bases sitting between them. This CDR3 has 14 residues. Per the germline V gene, CDR1 is SGHAT and CDR2 is FQNNGV. CDR3 sequence (DNA): TGTGCCAGCAGCTTAGATTTTTCCCCAGGGGAGCAGTTCTTC. Residues: CASSLDFSPGEQFF.

The chain carries TRBV6-1 and TRBJ2-5, with no clear D. The germline CDR1 and CDR2 sequences are MNHNS and SASEGT. The CDR3 is made up of 16 amino acids. The V end was cut by 0 bases, the J end by 7 bases, with 18 bases between. The CDR3 nucleotides are TGTGCCAGCAGTGAAGCGCCAGGTGGAACGATGAGGACCCAGTACTTC. Translating it yields CASSEAPGGTMRTQYF.

The count of this clone is one. The chain has TRBV27 and TRBJ1-1, with D perhaps matching TRBD1 (6 bases). Germline loops: CDR1 MNHEY, CDR2 SMNVEV (reference sequence). The CDR3 is 13 amino acids. V was cut by 7 bases and J by 11 bases, with 20 bases left in between. Here the CDR3 reads CASTSGTRKRAFF. The DNA for the CDR3 is TGTGCCAGCACCTCGGGGACACGCAAACGGGCTTTCTTT.

This chain uses TRBV28 with TRBJ2-7; 11 bases fit TRBD1. The CDR3 contains 15 residues. Germline lookup yields CDR1 MDHEN and CDR2 SYDVKM. V lost 4 bases and J lost 5; bases outside the gene matches: 7. DNA of the CDR3: TGTGCCAGCAGTTCCGGACAGGGGGCTTTGGACGAGCAGTACTTC. It is translated as CASSSGQGALDEQYF.

This rearrangement joins TRBV7-6 to TRBJ2-1; possibly TRBD1 for D (6 bases). Germline V gene sequence: CDR1 SGHVS, CDR2 FNYEAQ. Deletions cut 6 bases from V and 0 bases from J, with 9 bases between. The CDR3 length is 14 residues. The CDR3 loop reads CASRGHASYNEQFF. The CDR3 DNA reads as TGTGCCAGCAGGGGACACGCCTCCTACAATGAGCAGTTCTTC.